This T cell receptor (beta chain) was identified during a study of response to subunit inactivated influenza vaccine. Study results and caveats: Each seasonal flu vaccination may recruit only limited new T cells, authors suggested.

A remark on this clonotype: Its antigen is as yet unknown.

A single record per CDR3 protein comes from TCRdb applying MiXCR to the RT-PCR reads. The table shows roughly 790,000 distinct CDR3 sequences, with 20% to 25% occurring only once. This clonotype originated in a man aged 50-60 years who received an inactivated influenza vaccine. Sequencing used PBMCs from blood, obtained more than 4 days after vaccination.

The CDR3: CSAYEDRASYSNQPQHF. CDR3 sequence (DNA): TGCAGTGCTTATGAGGACAGGGCATCATATAGCAATCAGCCCCAGCATTTT. The rearrangement uses TRBV20-1 and TRBJ1-5; 8 bases map to TRBD1. J was trimmed by 0 bases and V by 5 bases; bases with no gene match: 12. Germline CDR1 and CDR2: DFQATT and SNEGSKA (reference sequence). This CDR3 is built from 17 residues.